These 3 T cell receptor beta chains originate from one sample sequenced in a study of shared clonotypes between healthy human individuals. Method: immunoSEQ multiplex PCR; TCRdb's copy keeps in-frame clones and lacks some. The sample lists about 500,000 clones; roughly four fifths were seen once. The specimen was PBMCs. The receptors stem from a woman aged 40 to 49 in good health. Some clones in this sample may be carry-over from other donors' samples.

CDR3 protein: CASSPLGSSQYF. The DNA for the CDR3 is TGTGCCAGCAGCCCTTTGGGGAGCTCGCAGTACTTC. This sequence joins TRBV2 and TRBJ2-7, with D tentatively TRBD2 (5 bases). Germline V CDR1 and CDR2: SNHLY, FYNNEI. V was shortened by 6 bases and J by 9 bases, with 15 bases between the two germline ends. The CDR3 runs to 12 residues.

The chain links TRBV19 to TRBJ2-7; 11 bases line up with TRBD2. V was clipped by 4 bases and J by 4 bases; unmatched bases: 6. In germline, CDR1 is LNHDA, CDR2 SQIVND (reference sequence). This CDR3 comprises 15 residues. The DNA of the CDR3 is TGTGCCAGTAGTACACTAGCGGGAGCTCGGTACGAGCAGTACTTC. Translated: CASSTLAGARYEQYF.

This chain joins TRBV19 and TRBJ1-1; D ambiguous. Trimming removed 5 bases at V and 8 bases at J, with 15 bases between. CDR3 size: 13 residues. Germline V CDR1 and CDR2: LNHDA, SQIVND (reference sequence). The CDR3 DNA reads TGTGCCAGTAGTGTACGTTCGTTGGGCGAAGCTTTCTTT. Amino acid sequence: CASSVRSLGEAFF.